This TCR beta chain was identified during a study of regulatory T cells in long-lasting Graves disease (dated by TCRdb to 2020 to 2022). At the level of the whole study: Persistent Graves' disease meant more than 5 years of antithyroid drug treatment with TSH receptor autoantibodies that stayed positive. This study used TCR sequencing and RNA sequencing of peripheral blood to compare persistent Graves' disease patients against newly diagnosed Graves' disease patients. The study took place in China and was registered as a clinical trial. A total of some 35 samples underwent TCR sequencing: some 13 from persistent and 20 from newly diagnosed Graves' disease patients. In the clinical cohort, patients with persistent Graves' disease had used antithyroid drugs for an average of approximately eleven years. The paper as a whole reports these results and caveats: Persistent patients shared more public clonotypes among themselves (under 3,000) than newly diagnosed patients did (about 970). Sequencing and analysis were limited to the TCR beta chain. As a limitation, the authors acknowledged that the small sample size may reduce accuracy. Lower TCR Shannon entropy and fewer highly expanded clones were observed in persistent Graves' disease patients than in newly diagnosed patients, which suggested clonal expansion. Because the primary lesion, thyroid tissue, could not be accessed, the study looked at peripheral blood alone. Persistent disease showed preferential use of TRBV28, TRBJ1-2 and TRBJ2-5, whereas newly diagnosed disease favored TRBV20-1 and TRBJ2-1.

Library preparation was by multiplex PCR. These reads were obtained on an Illumina HiSeq 4000. CDR3 regions were amplified by Arm-PCR with iRepertoire HTBI primers to construct TCR beta libraries. PCR products were gel purified before sequencing. The authors' analysis ran thus. Gene usage analysis of CDR3 amino acid clonotypes relied on the approximately 60 TRBV and 15 or so TRBJ segments identified across samples. Filtered high-quality paired reads were merged into contigs using COPE and FqMerger. Contigs were aligned with BLAST to IMGT TRBV, TRBD and TRBJ reference genes, and CDR3 was defined per IMGT. Clonotypes above 0.1% frequency were classified as highly expanded clones. Repertoire diversity was measured by Shannon entropy, and V-J evenness by the Gini coefficient. Clonotypes shared by more than one individual were considered public. The public reads were run again by TCRdb, first through fastp at Q25 and then through MiXCR, and only productive beta chains were kept. For every CDR3 protein sequence, its rows merge into one entry that carries the most common genes and DNA. The V and J calls were determined by TCRdb, not by the authors. The sample profile shows hundreds of thousands of distinct CDR3 sequences; less than 25% of them were found once. The top ten constitute around 21% of the sample.

The CDR3 runs 16 amino acids, cysteine and phenylalanine included. The kept DNA is CDR3 alone, 48 bases in frame from the first base. CDR1 SEHNR and CDR2 FQNEAQ are derived from the germline V gene (reference sequence). Relative to germline, V is missing 4 bases and J is missing 2 bases, with 10 bases of the junction outside any gene match. The time point tag for this specimen amounts to: persistent/refractory GD, antithyroid drugs over 5 years with positive TRAb. RNA was extracted from PBMCs in TRIzol for both TCR sequencing and RNA sequencing. The diagnosis of Graves' disease was made according to American Thyroid Association guidelines. Patients for the study were recruited at an endocrinology department in Xi'an, China. From each patient, around 9.3 milliliters of peripheral blood was collected into an EDTA anticoagulant tube. Ficoll Paque Plus density gradient separation was used to isolate PBMCs, and no further T cell sorting was done. RNA quality was checked with an Agilent 2100 Bioanalyzer and agarose gel, and concentration with a NanoDrop 2000.

The sample holds a few counts of this clonotype. What this receptor recognizes is not known. The record has no base qualities; no much larger clone is one base away. The chain was built from TRBV7-9 and TRBJ2-7, and TRBD1 aligns with 8 junction nucleotides. Sequencing used peripheral blood mononuclear cells (PBMCs), obtained when the disease was refractory, from a patient treated with antithyroid drugs. The receptor comes from a female donor with Graves disease. The DNA sequence is TGTGCCAGCAGCTCCCCTCCGGGACAGGCGCCCTACGAGCAGTACTTC. Its protein reads: CASSSPPGQAPYEQYF.